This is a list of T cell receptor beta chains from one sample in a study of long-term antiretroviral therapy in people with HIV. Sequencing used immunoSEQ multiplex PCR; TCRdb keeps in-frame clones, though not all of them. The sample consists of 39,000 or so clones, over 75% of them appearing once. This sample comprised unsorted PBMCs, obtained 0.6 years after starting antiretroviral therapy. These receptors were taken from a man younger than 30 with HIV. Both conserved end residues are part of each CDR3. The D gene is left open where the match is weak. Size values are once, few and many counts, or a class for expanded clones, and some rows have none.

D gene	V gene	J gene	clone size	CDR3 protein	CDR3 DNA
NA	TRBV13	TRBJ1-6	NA	CASSLDRGVGSPLHF	TGTGCCAGCAGCTTAGATCGGGGAGTAGGGTCACCCCTCCACTTT
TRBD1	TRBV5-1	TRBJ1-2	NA	CASSLEGGRVFGYTF	TGCGCCAGCAGCTTGGAAGGGGGCCGGGTGTTCGGCTACACCTTC
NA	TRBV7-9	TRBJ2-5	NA	CASSKKETQYF	TGTGCCAGCAGCAAGAAGGAGACCCAGTACTTC
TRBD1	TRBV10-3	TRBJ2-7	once	CAISDLDRVSSYEQYF	TGTGCCATCAGTGATTTGGACAGGGTGTCCTCCTACGAGCAGTACTTC
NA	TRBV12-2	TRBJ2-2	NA	CASRRIGGELFF	TGTGCAAGTCGGAGGATCGGCGGGGAGCTGTTTTTT
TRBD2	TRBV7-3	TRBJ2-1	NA	CASSSGTSGYNEQFF	TGTGCCAGCAGCTCCGGGACTAGCGGTTACAATGAGCAGTTCTTC
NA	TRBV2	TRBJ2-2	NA	CASSEARGTTGELFF	TGTGCCAGCAGTGAAGCGCGGGGAACCACCGGGGAGCTGTTTTTT
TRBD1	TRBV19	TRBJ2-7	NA	CASSTGTVYYEQYF	TGTGCCAGTAGTACCGGGACAGTGTACTACGAGCAGTACTTC
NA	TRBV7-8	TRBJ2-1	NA	CASSLFPGEQFF	TGTGCCAGCAGCTTATTTCCCGGTGAGCAGTTCTTC
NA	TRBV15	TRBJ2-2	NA	CATSPSAAPGLSNTGELFF	TGTGCCACCAGCCCCAGTGCGGCGCCAGGGCTATCGAACACCGGGGAGCTGTTTTTT
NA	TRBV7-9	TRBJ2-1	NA	CASNPPGTYNEQFF	TGTGCCAGCAACCCCCCCGGGACATACAATGAGCAGTTCTTC
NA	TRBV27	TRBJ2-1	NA	CASSLSARAVYEQFF	TGTGCCAGCAGTTTATCGGCTCGTGCAGTTTATGAGCAGTTCTTC
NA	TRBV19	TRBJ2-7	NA	CASSIGPTVYEQYF	TGTGCCAGTAGTATAGGACCCACGGTCTACGAGCAGTACTTC
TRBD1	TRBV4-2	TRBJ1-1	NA	CASSQASGQGFTEAFF	TGTGCCAGCAGCCAAGCCTCGGGACAGGGTTTCACTGAAGCTTTCTTT
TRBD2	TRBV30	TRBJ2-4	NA	CAWSLWTSGSENIQYF	TGTGCCTGGAGTTTATGGACTAGCGGGAGCGAAAACATTCAGTACTTC
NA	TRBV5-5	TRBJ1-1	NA	CASSLDTEAFF	TGTGCCAGCAGCTTGGACACTGAAGCTTTCTTT
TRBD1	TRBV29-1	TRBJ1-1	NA	CSVLLWTGASAEAFF	TGCAGCGTTCTTCTTTGGACAGGCGCCAGCGCTGAAGCTTTCTTT
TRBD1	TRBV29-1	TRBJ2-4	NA	CSAWTGFKNIQYF	TGCAGCGCGTGGACAGGGTTCAAAAACATTCAGTACTTC